The entry that follows covers one TCR beta chain sequence. The antigen is not known. Germline CDR1 and CDR2: SGHTA and FQGTGA. The CDR3 runs 16 residues. This entry is derived from a study of monozygotic twins with inflammatory bowel disease. Notes on the study in general: Varying immunosuppressive regimens may have increased patient repertoire variability.

Around 3,600 ng of total RNA went into each TCR library. TCRdb re-called the 5' RACE reads, yielding one record per CDR3 amino acid sequence without DNA. The repertoire table contains about 380,000 distinct CDR3 sequences. The clonotype originates from a human donor with ulcerative colitis or Crohn's disease, or a healthy co-twin of an affected twin (not recorded which). The sample comprised blood. The chain combines TRBV7-3 with TRBJ2-3; the D gene TCRdb calls, TRBD1, cannot be checked with no DNA. CDR3 region: CASSSPGTLGGDTQYF.